Following are 29 T cell receptor beta chains from one sample sequenced in a study of monozygotic twins with inflammatory bowel disease. TCRdb re-called the 5' RACE reads and shows each CDR3 protein once, DNA omitted. The sample includes under 200,000 distinct CDR3 sequences. Sequences were obtained from blood. All receptors derive from a human donor with ulcerative colitis or Crohn's disease, or a healthy co-twin of an affected twin (not recorded which).

This chain links TRBV28 with TRBJ2-5; TCRdb's D call of TRBD1 is untestable without DNA. The CDR3 spans 15 residues. The V gene's germline CDR1 is MDHEN and CDR2 SYDVKM. CDR3 region: CASTRVGQGQETQYF.

The rearrangement joins TRBV24-1 to TRBJ2-1; TCRdb's assignment of TRBD2 cannot be checked, as there is no DNA. CDR1 is KGHDR and CDR2 is SFDVKD in the germline V gene. The length of the CDR3 is 18 residues. This chain's CDR3 is CATSVSPGTSVAYNEQFF.

CDR3 sequence: CASSLFGSMNEKLFF. The V call is TRBV12-3 or TRBV12-4, the J call TRBJ1-4. The CDR3 loop spans 15 amino acids.

The rearrangement uses TRBV28 and TRBJ2-7; the TCRdb D gene call, TRBD1, has no DNA to confirm it. Looked up from germline, CDR1 is MDHEN and CDR2 is SYDVKM. This CDR3 contains 17 residues. The chain's CDR3 is CASSFYAPGQGAYEQYF.

The chain carries TRBV28 and TRBJ2-3. Germline lookup yields CDR1 MDHEN and CDR2 SYDVKM. The CDR3 runs 16 residues. CDR3: CASSFGGETPTDTQYF.

The V gene is TRBV20-1, the J gene TRBJ2-1; without DNA, the TCRdb call of TRBD2 cannot be checked. The CDR3 runs 13 residues. Germline CDR1 is DFQATT and CDR2 is SNEGSKA (reference sequence). The CDR3 loop is CSAVAGALGEQFF.

The rearrangement links TRBV7-7 to TRBJ2-1; TCRdb selects TRBD1, and the lack of DNA leaves this call unchecked. The germline CDR1 and CDR2 sequences are SSHAT and FNYEAQ (reference sequence). There are 14 residues in the CDR3. The CDR3 sequence: CASSSEPGRNEQFF.

The V call is TRBV27, the J call TRBJ2-7. The CDR3 covers 14 residues. Looked up from germline, CDR1 is MNHEY and CDR2 is SMNVEV (reference sequence). The CDR3 loop is CASSFSGTTYEQYF.

The J gene is TRBJ1-4, the V gene TRBV12-3 or TRBV12-4. CDR3 size: 14 residues. The CDR3 sequence: CASSLVGLSEKLFF.

J is TRBJ2-3 and V is TRBV5-1. There are 12 residues in the CDR3. Germline loops: CDR1 SGHRS, CDR2 YFSETQ. The CDR3 loop reads CASSLQTDTQYF.

The chain uses TRBV29-1 and TRBJ1-3. In germline, CDR1 is SQVTM, CDR2 ANQGSEA. The CDR3 sequence is 14 residues long. This CDR3 is CSVEASAKGNTIYF.

V usage is TRBV20-1 and J usage is TRBJ1-1. The CDR3 totals 14 residues. CDR1 and CDR2 (germline): DFQATT, SNEGSKA (reference sequence). This chain's CDR3 is CSARDPKGSTEAFF.

V is TRBV13 and J is TRBJ2-1; TCRdb picks TRBD1, but there is no DNA to check that call. From germline, CDR1 is PRHDT and CDR2 FYEKMQ (reference sequence). The CDR3 length is 15 residues. The CDR3 is CASSIDGGGYNEQFF.

The rearrangement links TRBV9 to TRBJ1-1. The CDR3 has 12 residues. From germline, CDR1 is SGDLS and CDR2 YYNGEE. CDR3 protein: CASSVVNTEAFF.

V gene TRBV20-1 combines with J gene TRBJ1-5; no DNA is available, so the TRBD1 call from TCRdb remains unchecked. Germline V gives CDR1 DFQATT, CDR2 SNEGSKA (reference sequence). This CDR3 is built from 15 residues. This CDR3 reads CSARADSGTGQPQHF.

The CDR3 spells CASSIQVQNAEAFF. J is TRBJ1-1 and V is TRBV5-1. The CDR3 length is 14 residues. Germline CDR1 SGHRS, CDR2 YFSETQ.

This chain joins TRBV6-5 and TRBJ1-1; as DNA is missing, the TRBD1 call by TCRdb cannot be tested. Germline-derived CDR1 and CDR2 are MNHEY and SVGAGI. The CDR3 is 14 amino acids. This CDR3 reads CASSYDRVWTEAFF.

The chain carries TRBV5-1 and TRBJ2-7; the TRBD2 assignment by TCRdb is unverifiable without DNA. This CDR3 has 16 amino acids. Germline V gene data show CDR1 as SGHRS and CDR2 as YFSETQ. The CDR3 protein is CASSSLAGEGSYEQYF.

The chain couples TRBV27 to TRBJ2-2; the TRBD1 assignment by TCRdb is unverifiable without DNA. Germline V gene sequence: CDR1 MNHEY, CDR2 SMNVEV (reference sequence). The CDR3 covers 16 residues. The CDR3 is CASSYAGTGGTGELFF.

The rearrangement links TRBV29-1 to TRBJ1-2; the D call from TCRdb, TRBD1, cannot be confirmed without DNA. CDR1 is SQVTM, CDR2 ANQGSEA, per germline. The CDR3 runs to 14 residues. The CDR3 sequence: CSVEVGQGVYRYTF.

The chain is built from TRBV30 and TRBJ2-1; TCRdb proposes TRBD1, but this gene call is untestable without DNA. This CDR3 has 13 amino acids. Germline V gene data show CDR1 as GTSNPN and CDR2 as SVGIG (reference sequence). The CDR3 is CAHLAEPGVEQFF. The full variable domain, in which reference TRBV30 and TRBJ2-1 provide the parts outside the CDR3, is SQTIHQWPATLVQPVGSPLSLECTVEGTSNPNLYWYRQAAGRGLQLLFYSVGIGQISSEVPQNLSASRPQDRQFILSSKKLLLSDSGFYLCAHLAEPGVEQFFGPGTRLTVL.

The chain has TRBV10-3 and TRBJ2-2. The CDR3 covers 13 residues. Germline CDR1 is ENHRY and CDR2 is SYGVKD. CDR3 sequence reads: CAISESDTGELFF.

The rearrangement uses TRBV15 and TRBJ2-3. Germline CDR1 and CDR2: LNHNV and YYDKDF (reference sequence). The CDR3 is 14 amino acids. The CDR3 reads CATSTHQDTDTQYF.

V usage is TRBV20-1 and J usage is TRBJ2-1; TCRdb reports TRBD2, a call that lacks DNA to check it against. Germline assignment: CDR1 DFQATT and CDR2 SNEGSKA (reference sequence). This CDR3 has 15 amino acids. The CDR3 is CSAISSGTSYNEQFF.

The CDR3 sequence is CASRPTGQETQYF. J is TRBJ2-5 and V is TRBV28; the TCRdb call, TRBD1, lacks DNA for checking. The CDR3 runs to 13 residues. Germline V gene data show CDR1 as MDHEN and CDR2 as SYDVKM.

The chain has TRBV12-3 or TRBV12-4 and TRBJ2-1; with no DNA, the TCRdb D assignment of TRBD2 cannot be verified. CDR3 length equals 14 residues. The CDR3 is CASSGGGALGEQFF.

J is TRBJ1-2 and V is TRBV24-1. Germline assignment: CDR1 KGHDR and CDR2 SFDVKD. The CDR3 is 14 amino acids. CDR3 loop: CATRGETPPYGYTF.

This chain connects TRBV3-1 to TRBJ2-5; TCRdb's D gene call, TRBD2, goes unchecked for lack of DNA. CDR3 length: 16 residues. Germline lookup yields CDR1 LGHDT and CDR2 YNNKEL (reference sequence). The CDR3 sequence: CASSQVSGGPRETQYF.

This chain joins TRBV20-1 and TRBJ1-1. CDR1 is DFQATT, CDR2 SNEGSKA, per germline (reference sequence). The CDR3 runs 14 residues. The chain's CDR3 is CSASRDGSYTEAFF.